This TCR beta chain was identified during a study of shared clonotypes between healthy human individuals. Looking at the study overall: Donors were two women and a few men aged 18 to 49. Findings of the study overall: It was anticipated that sequencing depth would influence how many clonotypes donors shared.

Free of recent acute infections or vaccinations, the donors were healthy HIV-negative adults. Unsorted samples relied on roughly 99 million PBMCs, which served as the source of genomic DNA. About this clone itself: Its antigen is not identified.

Germline V CDR1 and CDR2: MDHEN, SYDVKM. Trimming took 4 bases from V and 2 from J, leaving 11 bases between them. CDR3 length: 14 amino acids. TCRdb keeps only in-frame clones here, not all; method: immunoSEQ multiplex PCR. The table shows about 600,000 clones, with around 78% occurring only once. The TCR originated in a woman aged 40 to 49 in good health. Some clones in this sample may be carry-over from other donors' samples. J is TRBJ1-2 and V is TRBV28; D perhaps matches TRBD1 (5 bases). The sequenced sample consisted of PBMCs. The chain's CDR3 is CASSSISGNYGYTF. The CDR3 DNA is TGTGCCAGCAGTTCCATTTCAGGGAACTATGGCTACACCTTC.